These T cell receptor beta chains were read from a single sample in a study of cytotoxic CD8 clonotypes in ibrutinib-treated CLL. Assay used: immunoSEQ multiplex PCR; TCRdb lists only in-frame clones, some missing. The sample lists almost 250,000 clones; about three quarters were seen once. The source material was PBMCs, sampled after 24 months of ibrutinib treatment. The receptors here all came from a human donor with chronic lymphocytic leukemia. CDR3s include the opening cysteine and the closing phenylalanine or tryptophan. Fields, in order: J gene, V gene, D gene, clone size, CDR3 protein, CDR3 DNA. D genes are given only for firm matches. The size of a clone is reported for some rows only, either as once, few or many, or as a class for expanded clones.

TRBJ2-1 | TRBV4-2 | TRBD2 | . | CASSQDEREGSEQFF | TGTGCCAGCAGCCAAGACGAGCGGGAGGGCTCTGAGCAGTTCTTC
TRBJ2-3 | TRBV14 | . | . | CASSLQTDTQYF | TGTGCCAGCAGCCTACAAACAGATACGCAGTATTTT
TRBJ2-5 | TRBV9 | TRBD1 | . | CASSGRTGQVETQYF | TGTGCCAGCTCGGGCCGGACAGGGCAGGTGGAGACCCAGTACTTC
TRBJ2-7 | TRBV6-6 | . | . | CASSTGLEQYF | TGTGCCAGCAGTACAGGGTTAGAGCAGTACTTC
TRBJ2-2 | TRBV15 | TRBD2 | . | CATSGVAGGPSGELFF | TGTGCCACCAGCGGAGTAGCGGGAGGGCCGTCCGGGGAGCTGTTTTTT
TRBJ2-1 | TRBV4-2 | TRBD2 | . | CASSQLGLAVYNEQFF | TGTGCCAGCAGCCAGCTCGGACTAGCGGTCTACAATGAGCAGTTCTTC
TRBJ1-4 | TRBV4-1 | . | . | CASSVPDGDLPTNEKLFF | TGCGCCAGCAGCGTGCCGGACGGAGACCTGCCAACTAATGAAAAACTGTTTTTT
TRBJ1-5 | TRBV15 | . | few | CATSRDPQGLNQPQHF | TGTGCCACCAGCAGAGATCCTCAGGGGCTCAACCAGCCCCAGCATTTT
TRBJ1-5 | TRBV28 | TRBD1 | . | CASSVLTGGGQPQHF | TGTGCCAGCAGTGTATTAACAGGGGGCGGTCAGCCCCAGCATTTT
TRBJ2-3 | TRBV28 | . | . | CASSLRSAEASTDTQYF | TGTGCCAGCAGTCTCCGTTCAGCAGAGGCTAGCACAGATACGCAGTATTTT
TRBJ2-2 | TRBV28 | . | . | CASSFRLAGELFF | TGTGCCAGCAGTTTTCGGTTGGCCGGGGAGCTGTTTTTT
TRBJ2-7 | TRBV29-1 | TRBD2 | . | CSVRTSGNSYEQYF | TGCAGCGTCCGGACTAGCGGGAACTCCTACGAGCAGTACTTC
TRBJ2-7 | TRBV5-1 | . | . | CASSLDPGLTYEQYF | TGCGCCAGCAGCTTGGACCCGGGACTCACCTACGAGCAGTACTTC
TRBJ2-2 | TRBV27 | . | . | CASSLTASATLNPGELFF | TGTGCCAGCAGTTTAACGGCTTCGGCCACCTTAAACCCCGGGGAGCTGTTTTTT
TRBJ1-2 | TRBV6-5 | TRBD1 | . | CASSRRGPGYTF | TGTGCCAGCAGTCGCAGGGGGCCTGGCTACACCTTC
TRBJ1-1 | TRBV6-5 | TRBD1 | . | CASSYSTGGAPTEAFF | TGTGCCAGCAGTTACTCGACAGGGGGCGCCCCCACTGAAGCTTTCTTT
TRBJ1-2 | TRBV18 | TRBD1 | . | CASSPPGTGWGGGYTF | TGTGCCAGCTCACCCCCCGGGACAGGGTGGGGCGGAGGCTACACCTTC
TRBJ2-7 | TRBV7-2 | . | . | CASSTSGGMSAEQYF | TGTGCCAGCAGCACGTCCGGGGGAATGTCGGCCGAGCAGTACTTC
TRBJ1-2 | TRBV6-5 | TRBD1 | . | CASSYGTDGYTF | TGTGCCAGCAGTTACGGGACAGATGGCTACACCTTC
TRBJ2-1 | TRBV19 | . | once | CASSISPPLYNEQFF | TGTGCCAGTAGTATATCCCCGCCTCTCTACAATGAGCAGTTCTTC
TRBJ2-1 | TRBV29-1 | TRBD1 | few | CSVEGTGSSYNEQFF | TGCAGCGTTGAAGGGACAGGGAGCTCCTACAATGAGCAGTTCTTC
TRBJ2-3 | TRBV2 | TRBD2 | . | CASSEGLAGWADTQYF | TGTGCCAGCAGTGAAGGGTTAGCGGGATGGGCAGATACGCAGTATTTT
TRBJ1-4 | TRBV28 | . | . | CASSSGVLGEKLFF | TGTGCCAGCAGCTCAGGGGTGTTAGGTGAAAAACTGTTTTTT
TRBJ1-6 | TRBV5-4 | TRBD1 | . | CASSSDRVGESPLHF | TGTGCCAGCAGTTCAGACAGGGTGGGGGAATCACCCCTCCACTTT
TRBJ1-5 | TRBV4-1 | TRBD1 | . | CASSPSHNPFTGGSRPQHF | TGCGCCAGCAGCCCCTCACATAACCCTTTCACAGGGGGCTCGCGGCCCCAGCATTTT
TRBJ2-3 | TRBV29-1 | . | . | CSVIPGLHTDTQYF | TGCAGCGTTATTCCGGGACTCCACACAGATACGCAGTATTTT
TRBJ1-5 | TRBV27 | TRBD1 | . | CASSAPGQGTPQHF | TGTGCCAGCAGTGCGCCGGGACAGGGAACGCCCCAGCATTTT
TRBJ2-7 | TRBV5-6 | . | . | CASSSSTYEQYF | TGTGCCAGCAGCTCGTCCACCTACGAGCAGTACTTC
TRBJ2-1 | TRBV5-6 | . | . | CASRNYNEQFF | TGTGCCAGTCGTAATTACAATGAGCAGTTCTTC
TRBJ2-7 | TRBV4-1 | TRBD2 | . | CASSHQTSSPYEQYF | TGCGCCAGCAGCCACCAGACTAGCTCCCCCTACGAGCAGTACTTC
TRBJ1-1 | TRBV6-5 | . | . | CASSRSGTPGTEAFF | TGTGCCAGCAGTCGCTCCGGGACCCCGGGCACTGAAGCTTTCTTT
TRBJ1-5 | TRBV29-1 | TRBD1 | few | CSVAQGASNQPQHF | TGCAGCGTTGCGCAGGGGGCGAGCAATCAGCCCCAGCATTTT
TRBJ2-2 | TRBV5-1 | . | . | CAITGRVEGELFF | TGCGCCATCACCGGGAGAGTTGAAGGGGAGCTGTTTTTT
TRBJ2-1 | TRBV2 | . | . | CASRLMSSYNEQFF | TGTGCCAGCAGACTCATGAGCTCCTACAATGAGCAGTTCTTC
TRBJ1-5 | TRBV7-9 | . | . | CASSLGSGVGNQPQHF | TGTGCCAGCAGCTTAGGGTCTGGGGTTGGCAATCAGCCCCAGCATTTT
TRBJ2-7 | TRBV7-3 | TRBD1 | few | CASSLDRGYEQYF | TGTGCCAGCAGCCTAGACAGGGGCTACGAGCAGTACTTC
TRBJ1-2 | TRBV14 | . | . | CASSQGILFGGYTF | TGTGCCAGCAGCCAAGGAATTTTATTTGGCGGCTACACCTTC
TRBJ2-7 | TRBV19 | . | . | CASRRERTKGEQYF | TGTGCCAGCAGGAGGGAGCGGACAAAGGGAGAGCAGTACTTC
TRBJ1-2 | TRBV28 | TRBD1 | . | CASVRDRANYGYTF | TGTGCCAGCGTCCGGGACAGAGCTAACTATGGCTACACCTTC
TRBJ2-7 | TRBV6-5 | . | . | CASSPLTYEQYF | TGTGCCAGCAGTCCCCTCACCTACGAGCAGTACTTC
TRBJ1-2 | TRBV11-2 | TRBD1 | . | CASSSRQGHYGYTF | TGTGCCAGCAGCTCGAGACAGGGTCACTATGGCTACACCTTC
TRBJ2-1 | TRBV10-3 | . | . | CAISEGGRTGDEQFF | TGTGCCATCAGTGAGGGGGGGCGGACGGGCGATGAGCAGTTCTTC
TRBJ1-1 | TRBV10-1 | . | once | CASSESGTNKAREAFF | TGCGCCAGCAGTGAGAGCGGGACAAATAAAGCTCGAGAAGCTTTCTTT
TRBJ2-7 | TRBV28 | . | . | CASSPQAAGSYEQYF | TGTGCCAGCAGCCCCCAGGCCGCCGGCTCCTACGAGCAGTACTTC
TRBJ2-3 | TRBV9 | TRBD1 | . | CASNSGGVRIGTDTQYF | TGTGCCAGCAACTCAGGGGGCGTAAGGATCGGCACAGATACGCAGTATTTT
TRBJ1-5 | TRBV19 | . | . | CASSTPGQVNQPQHF | TGTGCCAGTAGTACACCGGGACAAGTAAATCAGCCCCAGCATTTT
TRBJ1-5 | TRBV19 | . | . | CASIKAGINQPQHF | TGTGCCAGCATTAAGGCAGGGATCAATCAGCCCCAGCATTTT
TRBJ1-2 | TRBV6-1 | TRBD1 | few | CARRDRLSDGYTF | TGTGCCAGACGGGACAGGCTGTCCGATGGCTACACCTTC